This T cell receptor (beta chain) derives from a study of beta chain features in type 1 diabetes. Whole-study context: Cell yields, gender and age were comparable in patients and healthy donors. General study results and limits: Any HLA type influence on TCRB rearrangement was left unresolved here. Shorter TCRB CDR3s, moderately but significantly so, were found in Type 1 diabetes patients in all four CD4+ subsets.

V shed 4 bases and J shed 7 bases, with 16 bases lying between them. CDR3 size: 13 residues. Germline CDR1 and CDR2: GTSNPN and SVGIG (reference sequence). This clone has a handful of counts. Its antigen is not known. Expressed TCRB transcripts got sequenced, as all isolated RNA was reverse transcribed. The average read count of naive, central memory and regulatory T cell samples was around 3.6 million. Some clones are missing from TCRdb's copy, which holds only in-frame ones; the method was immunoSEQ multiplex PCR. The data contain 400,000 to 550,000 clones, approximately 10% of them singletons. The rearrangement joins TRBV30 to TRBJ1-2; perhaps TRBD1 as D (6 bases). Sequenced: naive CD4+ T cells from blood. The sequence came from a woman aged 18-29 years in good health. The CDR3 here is CAWNREAPGGYTF. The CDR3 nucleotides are TGTGCCTGGAACAGGGAGGCCCCCGGTGGCTACACCTTC. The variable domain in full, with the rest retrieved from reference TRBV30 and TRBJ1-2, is SQTIHQWPATLVQPVGSPLSLECTVEGTSNPNLYWYRQAAGRGLQLLFYSVGIGQISSEVPQNLSASRPQDRQFILSSKKLLLSDSGFYLCAWNREAPGGYTFGSGTRLTVV.